This T cell receptor beta chain was documented in a study of T cell changes during pregnancy in multiple sclerosis. Germline lookup yields CDR1 SGHDT and CDR2 YYEEEE. The CDR3 is 13 residues long. J lost 8 bases, V lost 4 bases, and 3 bases had no gene match. The protocol was immunoSEQ multiplex PCR, while the TCRdb copy is restricted to in-frame clones and leaves out a portion. The sample shows fewer than 100,000 clones, 90% to 95% of them seen only once. The TCR originated in a female donor in good health, enrolled as a control in a pregnancy study. Material: peripheral blood, obtained after pregnancy. The J gene is TRBJ2-1, the V gene TRBV5-6; 10 bases agree with TRBD2. The CDR3 sequence is CASSMGLAYEQFF. In DNA form, the CDR3 reads TGTGCCAGCAGCATGGGACTAGCGTATGAGCAGTTCTTC.